The T cell receptor (beta chain) described here comes from a study of identical twins. The CDR3 sequence is 20 residues long. Trimming removed 2 bases from V and 6 bases from J; junction bases left unmatched: 18. Germline CDR1 reads SGHRS; CDR2 reads YFSETQ. This clonotype occurred many times. TCRdb reprocessed the 5' RACE reads via MiXCR and lists one record per CDR3 protein. This repertoire shows around 280,000 distinct CDR3 sequences, roughly 8.6% found once; its top ten account for 2.1%. This same sample was also taken into another study, of yellow fever vaccine responses in identical twins.

Sequencing used memory (CD45RO+) T cells sorted from blood. The chain links TRBV5-1 to TRBJ2-3; 13 nucleotides agree with TRBD2. The TCR was taken from a woman aged 18-29 years in good health. The CDR3 bases are TGCGCCAGCAGCTTACAGGGGGCCTTACTAGCGGGGGGGCCCCCCGATACGCAGTATTTT. Translated: CASSLQGALLAGGPPDTQYF.